Listed below are T cell receptor beta chains from one sample, sequenced in a study of cytomegalovirus exposure and HLA in healthy donors. Method: immunoSEQ multiplex PCR; TCRdb's copy keeps in-frame clones and lacks some. The table lists roughly 120,000 clones, 81% of them singletons. Sequencing used PBMCs. Every receptor here comes from a woman younger than 45 in good health and CMV-seronegative. Each CDR3 is given with its conserved first and last residue. The order of the fields is CDR3 length, D gene, V gene, clone size, CDR3 protein. The D gene is left open where the match is weak. Expanded clones are given a class, and other clones once, few, many or no size at all.

cdr3_length: 15; d_call: TRBD2; v_call: TRBV30; clone_size: NA; cdr3_aa: CAWSTPSGLSYEQYF
cdr3_length: 12; d_call: NA; v_call: TRBV2; clone_size: NA; cdr3_aa: CASSRGWDTQYF
cdr3_length: 18; d_call: NA; v_call: TRBV4-3; clone_size: NA; cdr3_aa: CASSQDRFRDFNSYEQYF
cdr3_length: 14; d_call: NA; v_call: TRBV5-1; clone_size: few; cdr3_aa: CASSLERTSYEQYF
cdr3_length: 14; d_call: NA; v_call: TRBV10-3; clone_size: NA; cdr3_aa: CAISESEPYTEAFF
cdr3_length: 17; d_call: TRBD2; v_call: TRBV9; clone_size: NA; cdr3_aa: CASSSQPLAGGSNEQFF
cdr3_length: 15; d_call: NA; v_call: TRBV11-3; clone_size: NA; cdr3_aa: CASSPGTGPKNIQYF
cdr3_length: 16; d_call: NA; v_call: TRBV7-9; clone_size: few; cdr3_aa: CSSSKTTPRPNTEAFF
cdr3_length: 12; d_call: NA; v_call: TRBV6-8; clone_size: NA; cdr3_aa: CASRPQGWAQYF
cdr3_length: 13; d_call: NA; v_call: TRBV6-1; clone_size: NA; cdr3_aa: CASRLPTIYEQYF
cdr3_length: 15; d_call: TRBD2; v_call: TRBV5-8; clone_size: NA; cdr3_aa: CASSRKGLAGYEQYF
cdr3_length: 15; d_call: TRBD1; v_call: TRBV5-6; clone_size: NA; cdr3_aa: CASSEPRGRTGELFF
cdr3_length: 14; d_call: TRBD1; v_call: TRBV15; clone_size: NA; cdr3_aa: CATSRGTGEETQYF